Sequencing of this T cell receptor (beta chain) was carried out in a study of T cell repertoires in cytomegalovirus infection. A note on this clonotype: Its target is unknown.

One entry per CDR3 protein, called by TCRdb with MiXCR from the reads. The table includes roughly 700,000 distinct CDR3 sequences, around 30% detected once. Trimming stripped 5 bases from V and 2 bases from J, with 16 bases between. Germline CDR1 reads DFQATT; CDR2 reads SNEGSKA (reference sequence). This CDR3 has 14 amino acids. This receptor was identified in a human donor in good health (CMV status not recorded). Some clones in this sample may be carry-over from other donors' samples. Source: cultured PBMCs, taken from culture after CMV antigen stimulation. This sequence joins TRBV20-1 and TRBJ2-7; weak D call: TRBD2 (7 bases). The CDR3 loop is CSAGWGRGTYEQYF. DNA of the CDR3: TGCAGTGCTGGATGGGGGAGGGGGACCTACGAGCAGTACTTC.